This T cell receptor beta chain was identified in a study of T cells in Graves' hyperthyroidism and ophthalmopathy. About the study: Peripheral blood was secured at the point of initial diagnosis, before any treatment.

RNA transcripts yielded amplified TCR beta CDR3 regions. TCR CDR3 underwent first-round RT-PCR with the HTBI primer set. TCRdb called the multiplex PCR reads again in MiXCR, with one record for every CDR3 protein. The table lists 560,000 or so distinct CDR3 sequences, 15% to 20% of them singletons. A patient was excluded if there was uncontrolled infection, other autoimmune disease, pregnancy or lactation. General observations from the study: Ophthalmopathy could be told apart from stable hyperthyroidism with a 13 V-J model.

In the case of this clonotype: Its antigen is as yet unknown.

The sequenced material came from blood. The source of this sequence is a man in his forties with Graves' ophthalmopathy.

CDR3 sequence (DNA): TGCGCCAGCAGCCTCGGGACAGGGGAGGCCACTGAAGCTTTCTTT. Translating gives CASSLGTGEATEAFF. The chain employs TRBV5-1 and TRBJ1-1; 10 nucleotides line up with TRBD1. The CDR3 runs to 15 residues. Germline CDR1 and CDR2: SGHRS and YFSETQ. V lost 4 bases, J lost 4 bases, and 7 bases stayed unmatched.